The T cell receptor beta chain under discussion was sequenced for a study of T cells after yellow fever vaccination. Notes on the study in general: Just a small share of clonotypes turned up in the CD4 compartment as well as the CD8 compartment.

One entry per CDR3 protein, called by TCRdb with MiXCR from the 5' RACE reads. The data contain 110,000 or so distinct CDR3 sequences, roughly 7.2% of them singletons. This clonotype has just a few counts. Its specificity is not known. V trimming: 5 bases; J trimming: 2 bases; junction bases outside the gene matches: 7. This CDR3 spans 15 amino acids. CDR1 and CDR2 (germline): SEHNR, FQNEAQ (reference sequence). This chain uses TRBV7-9 with TRBJ1-1; TRBD1 matches at 8 bases. The sequence was obtained from a man younger than 30 who received the YFV17D yellow fever vaccine. This material consisted of CD4+ T cells sorted from PBMCs, taken around 45 days after the first yellow fever vaccination. The CDR3 sequence: CASSLQQGVNTEAFF. The CDR3 nucleotides are TGTGCCAGCAGCCTTCAACAGGGGGTTAACACTGAAGCTTTCTTT.